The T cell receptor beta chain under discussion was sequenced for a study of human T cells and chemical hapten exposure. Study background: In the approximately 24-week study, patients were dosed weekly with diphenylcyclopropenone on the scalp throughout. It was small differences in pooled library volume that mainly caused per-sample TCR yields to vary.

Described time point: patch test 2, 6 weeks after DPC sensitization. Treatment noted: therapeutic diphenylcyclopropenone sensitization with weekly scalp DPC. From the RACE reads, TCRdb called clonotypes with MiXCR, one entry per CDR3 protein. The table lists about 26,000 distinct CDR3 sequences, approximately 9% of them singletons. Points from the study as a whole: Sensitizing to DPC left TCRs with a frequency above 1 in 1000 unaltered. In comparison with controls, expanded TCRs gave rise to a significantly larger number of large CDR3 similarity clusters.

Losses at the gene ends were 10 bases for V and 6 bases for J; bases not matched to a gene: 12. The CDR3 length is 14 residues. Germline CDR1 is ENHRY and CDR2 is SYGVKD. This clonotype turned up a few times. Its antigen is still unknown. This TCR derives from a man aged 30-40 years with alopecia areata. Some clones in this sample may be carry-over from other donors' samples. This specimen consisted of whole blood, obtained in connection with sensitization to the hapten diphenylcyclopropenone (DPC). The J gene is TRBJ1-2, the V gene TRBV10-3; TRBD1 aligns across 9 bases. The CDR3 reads CATDRDRDSHGYTF. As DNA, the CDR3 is TGTGCCACCGACCGGGACAGGGATTCTCATGGCTACACCTTC.